One sample yielded the 22 T cell receptor beta chains listed below, sequenced in a study of T cells in localized non-small cell lung cancer. TCRdb's copy holds only in-frame clones and misses some; the assay was immunoSEQ multiplex PCR. The sample records some 2,500 clones, approximately 21% being singletons. Sequenced material: normal lung tissue next to the tumor, taken before any cancer treatment. Every receptor here comes from a woman aged 35 to 70 with stage I lung adenocarcinoma.

In nucleotides, the CDR3 is TGTGCCAGCGATATAAGGGGGTTCCCTGAAGCTTTCTTT. It encodes CASDIRGFPEAFF. The gene calls are TRBV6-8 and TRBJ1-1, with D possibly matching TRBD1 (6 bases). The V end lost 8 bases, the J end lost 6 bases, and 16 bases lay between the germline ends. Germline loops: CDR1 MNHGY, CDR2 SAAAGT. This CDR3 has 13 residues.

This chain connects TRBV18 to TRBJ1-2; a possible D gene is TRBD1 (5 bases). V was shortened by 2 bases and J by 2 bases, with 15 bases between the two germline ends. The germline gives CDR1 KGHSH, CDR2 LQKENI. The length of the CDR3 is 16 residues. The CDR3 bases are TGTGCCAGCTCACCAAGCGGGGGTTTGATGAACTATGGCTACACCTTC. This codes for CASSPSGGLMNYGYTF.

V gene TRBV6-8 combines with J gene TRBJ1-1, with D unclear. Germline V lookup: CDR1 MNHGY, CDR2 SAAAGT. V was clipped by 7 bases and J by 4 bases, with 16 bases between them. This CDR3 spans 14 amino acids. The CDR3 loop reads CASTETLRGTEAFF. In nucleotides, the CDR3 is TGTGCCAGCACGGAGACTTTACGGGGCACTGAAGCTTTCTTT.

The CDR3 spells CASSYSNRGTETQYF. The CDR3 nucleotides are TGTGCCAGCAGTTACTCGAACCGGGGTACGGAGACCCAGTACTTC. J is TRBJ2-5 and V is TRBV6-8, with D perhaps TRBD2 (5 bases). This CDR3 is built from 15 residues. With 0 bases removed from V and 5 bases from J, the gap between germline ends came to 13 bases. CDR1 is MNHGY and CDR2 is SAAAGT in the germline V gene.

This clone was observed a single time. The chain links TRBV19 to TRBJ2-6, with D perhaps matching TRBD2 (5 bases). V was trimmed by 2 bases and J by 0 bases, leaving 5 bases between them. The CDR3 has 15 amino acids. CDR1 LNHDA and CDR2 SQIVND come from the germline V gene (reference sequence). The DNA for the CDR3 is TGTGCCAGTAGTATACGGGGCTCTGGGGCCAACGTCCTGACTTTC. It codes for CASSIRGSGANVLTF.

The chain recombines TRBV6-8 with TRBJ1-4; tentative D call: TRBD1 (6 bases). Germline loops: CDR1 MNHGY, CDR2 SAAAGT. This CDR3 has 14 residues. Trimming shortened V by 2 bases and J by 5 bases, and 9 bases separated the two germline ends. CDR3 amino acids: CASSYAGANEKLFF. CDR3 in DNA: TGTGCCAGCAGTTACGCAGGGGCGAATGAAAAACTGTTTTTT.

In this sample, this clone turned up a few times. This sequence joins TRBV18 and TRBJ1-4; the match to TRBD1 covers 7 bases. CDR1 is KGHSH and CDR2 is LQKENI in the germline V gene. This CDR3 comprises 16 residues. V was clipped by 6 bases and J by 10 bases; unmatched bases: 17. The CDR3, as DNA: TGTGCCAGCTCGCCCTACGCGGGGGGACAGCAGGGAAAACTGTTTTTT. This translates into CASSPYAGGQQGKLFF.

The chain links TRBV6-1 to TRBJ2-5; 7 bases line up with TRBD1. The CDR3 is 16 amino acids. V lost 0 bases, J lost 4 bases, and 8 bases stayed unmatched. Per germline, CDR1 MNHNS and CDR2 SASEGT. CDR3 region: CASSEAGQVSAETQYF. The CDR3 DNA is TGTGCCAGCAGTGAAGCCGGACAGGTGTCCGCAGAGACCCAGTACTTC.

The rearrangement links TRBV11-3 to TRBJ1-5; tentatively, D is TRBD1 (5 bases). The CDR3 has 15 amino acids. Germline CDR1 and CDR2: SGHNT and YENEEA. The germline V and J ends were trimmed by 1 base and 2 bases, with 9 bases remaining between them. CDR3 sequence reads: CASSLGGGGNQPQHF. For the CDR3, the DNA is TGTGCCAGCAGCTTAGGTGGAGGGGGCAATCAGCCCCAGCATTTT.

V usage is TRBV5-1 and J usage is TRBJ2-7; 11 bases align to TRBD1. V was pared by 5 bases and J by 0 bases, with 4 bases of the junction left unmatched. The CDR3 is made up of 15 amino acids. CDR1 and CDR2 (germline): SGHRS, YFSETQ. The CDR3 sequence is CASRPDRGLSYEQYF. The CDR3 DNA reads as TGCGCCAGCAGACCGGACAGGGGGCTCTCCTACGAGCAGTACTTC.

This clone was detected a few times. The chain employs TRBV11-3 and TRBJ2-1, with 8 positions matching TRBD2. Trimming removed 4 bases from V and 9 bases from J; junction bases left unmatched: 11. In germline, CDR1 is SGHNT, CDR2 YENEEA. CDR3 length: 15 amino acids. The CDR3 loop reads CASSSGGNMQGEQFF. The CDR3 DNA follows: TGTGCCAGCAGCTCGGGAGGGAATATGCAGGGTGAGCAGTTCTTC.

This clone was counted a few times. This chain connects TRBV6-8 to TRBJ1-1; D not certain. CDR1 is MNHGY and CDR2 is SAAAGT in the germline V gene. Trimming shortened V by 8 bases and J by 1 base, and 14 bases separated the two germline ends. The CDR3 consists of 14 residues. This CDR3 reads CASGSGLWNTEAFF. CDR3 nucleotides: TGTGCCAGCGGCTCCGGGCTATGGAACACTGAAGCTTTCTTT.

By share, this clone counts as medium-sized. J is TRBJ2-7 and V is TRBV9; 15 bases align to TRBD2. This CDR3 contains 15 residues. Germline V gives CDR1 SGDLS, CDR2 YYNGEE. Losses at the gene ends were 7 bases for V and 2 bases for J; bases not matched to a gene: 4. DNA for the CDR3: TGTGCCAGCCGGACTAGCGGGAGGGACCCCTACGAGCAGTACTTC. It is translated as CASRTSGRDPYEQYF. Full variable domain (outside the CDR3, taken from reference TRBV9 and TRBJ2-7): DSGVTQTPKHLITATGQRVTLRCSPRSGDLSVYWYQQSLDQGLQFLIQYYNGEERAKGNILERFSAQQFPDLHSELNLSSLELGDSALYFCASRTSGRDPYEQYFGPGTRLTVT.

This clone is termed large. This chain connects TRBV19 to TRBJ2-3; D not resolved. V lost 5 bases to trimming and J lost 4 bases, with 19 bases between them. Germline assignment: CDR1 LNHDA and CDR2 SQIVND (reference sequence). This CDR3 comprises 16 residues. CDR3 nucleotide sequence: TGTGCCAGTAGTCCACCCCCCGGCAGGCCGCCAGATACGCAGTATTTT. Protein sequence: CASSPPPGRPPDTQYF.

This chain links TRBV7-1 with TRBJ2-7, with 9 bases matching TRBD2. TRBV7-1 is flagged as an ORF with uncertain function. The CDR3 extends over 15 amino acids. Losses at the gene ends were 5 bases for V and 7 bases for J; bases not matched to a gene: 12. CDR3 loop: CASSTPGAGGREQYF. CDR3 nucleotides: TGTGCCAGCAGCACCCCGGGAGCGGGGGGTCGTGAGCAGTACTTC.

The rearrangement joins TRBV7-5 to TRBJ2-1. TRBV7-5 constitutes a pseudogene. The CDR3 spans 14 residues. CDR3 sequence reads: CASFSWVGYNEQFF. CDR3 nucleotide sequence: TGTGCCAGCTTCTCGTGGGTAGGCTACAATGAGCAGTTCTTC.

This clone has only a few counts. The chain employs TRBV2 and TRBJ2-1; 10 positions match TRBD2. This CDR3 contains 14 residues. Per germline, CDR1 SNHLY and CDR2 FYNNEI. V shed 5 bases and J 7 bases; nucleotides not matched to a gene: 5. DNA for the CDR3: TGTGCCAGCAGTTCGAGCGGGAGGGGGAATGAGCAGTTCTTC. Protein: CASSSSGRGNEQFF.

This clone has more than one count but fewer than ten. The chain is built from TRBV11-3 and TRBJ2-3; 7 positions match TRBD1. The CDR3 consists of 16 residues. Germline assignment: CDR1 SGHNT and CDR2 YENEEA. Trimming took 4 bases from V and 3 from J; bases not matched to a gene: 10. CDR3 residues: CASSSRQGKTTDTQYF. The CDR3 DNA reads TGTGCCAGCAGCTCACGACAGGGAAAAACAACAGATACGCAGTATTTT.

CDR3 region: CASSAPTLFSAFF. The CDR3 nucleotides read TGTGCCAGTAGTGCGCCCACTCTATTCAGTGCTTTCTTT. This sequence joins TRBV19 and TRBJ1-1; D remains ambiguous. CDR1 is LNHDA, CDR2 SQIVND, per germline (reference sequence). The CDR3 runs to 13 residues. V shed 5 bases and J shed 11 bases, with 18 bases lying between them.

This clone was counted only a few times. The chain couples TRBV11-3 to TRBJ1-1; D not certain. The CDR3 has 14 residues. The germline V and J ends were trimmed by 3 bases and 4 bases, with 12 bases remaining between them. Germline V gene data show CDR1 as SGHNT and CDR2 as YENEEA. The CDR3 nucleotides read TGTGCCAGCAGCTTCGACCTAAGAGGCACTGAAGCTTTCTTT. Translating it yields CASSFDLRGTEAFF. Full variable domain (missing parts from reference TRBV11-3 and TRBJ1-1): EAGVVQSPRYKIIEKKQPVAFWCNPISGHNTLYWYLQNLGQGPELLIRYENEEAVDDSQLPKDRFSAERLKGVDSTLKIQPAELGDSAVYLCASSFDLRGTEAFFGQGTRLTVV.

The chain links TRBV15 to TRBJ2-5; D not certain. CDR1 LNHNV and CDR2 YYDKDF come from the germline V gene (reference sequence). Trimming cost V 0 bases and J 5 bases, with 10 bases left between them. The length of the CDR3 is 14 residues. This CDR3 is CATSRDVASETQYF. CDR3 nucleotide sequence: TGTGCCACCAGCAGAGATGTAGCCAGCGAGACCCAGTACTTC.

This clone has a handful of counts. This chain uses TRBV9 with TRBJ1-1; a possible D gene is TRBD1 (5 bases). V was shortened by 0 bases and J by 6 bases, with 21 bases between the two germline ends. Germline CDR1 and CDR2: SGDLS and YYNGEE. The CDR3 has 17 residues. The CDR3 loop is CASSVGPVGVDVPEAFF. The CDR3 DNA sequence: TGTGCCAGCAGCGTAGGGCCCGTGGGGGTGGATGTGCCTGAAGCTTTCTTT.